This T cell receptor (beta chain) originates from a study of T-cell memory formation after mild COVID-19. The table lists this clonotype with a few counts. TCRdb reprocessed the 5' RACE reads via MiXCR and lists one record per CDR3 protein. The repertoire holds under 550,000 distinct CDR3 sequences, with 18% as singletons. This CDR3 contains 16 residues. The J gene is TRBJ2-2, the V gene TRBV21-1; the D call in the table, TRBD2, was not verified against the DNA. TRBV21-1 is annotated as a pseudogene. The receptor was derived from an adult woman who had mild COVID-19 (a few samples of this study predate the infection). Cell type and time point are not known. Input material: PBMCs or a T cell subset sorted from them (not recorded which). CDR3: CASSIHQAGGPGELFF. The DNA for the CDR3 is TGTGCCAGCAGCATACACCAAGCGGGAGGTCCCGGGGAGCTGTTTTTT.